Each of the 32 T cell receptor beta chains below was sequenced from the same sample in a study of blood T cells in healthy people across ages. A second PCR, run for about 7 to 11 cycles, used a sample-barcoded 5' primer plus a J-beta primer mix. From the 5' RACE reads, TCRdb called clonotypes with MiXCR, one entry per CDR3 protein. The table records over 1,500,000 distinct CDR3 sequences, about 39% of them present only once. Sequences were obtained from blood. The receptors shown here come from a human donor in good health.

With respect to this clonotype: One end of the junction varies from germline; a read error may be responsible. The chain uses TRBV27 and TRBJ2-1; 8 nucleotides line up with TRBD2. This CDR3 is 13 amino acids long. Germline V gene lookup returns CDR1 MNHEY and CDR2 SMNVEV (reference sequence). CDR3 DNA: TGTACCAGCGGGGGACACCGCCTTCTGGAGCAGTTCTTC. This encodes CTSGGHRLLEQFF.

This rearrangement joins TRBV4-1 to TRBJ2-3; no clear D. V shed 3 bases and J shed 4 bases, with 14 bases lying between them. This CDR3 comprises 15 residues. CDR1 is MGHRA, CDR2 YSYEKL, per germline. This CDR3 reads CASSHADVRADTQYF. CDR3 nucleotide sequence: TGCGCCAGCAGCCATGCGGACGTCCGGGCAGATACGCAGTATTTT.

J is TRBJ1-2 and V is TRBV20-1; perhaps TRBD1 as D (6 bases). Germline V lookup: CDR1 DFQATT, CDR2 SNEGSKA (reference sequence). Trimming took 5 bases from V and 6 from J, leaving 13 bases between them. The CDR3 contains 12 residues. DNA of the CDR3: TGCAGTGCTGGCGGGGGGGCAGATGGCTACACCTTC. Amino acid sequence: CSAGGGADGYTF.

J is TRBJ1-5 and V is TRBV7-3; maybe TRBD1 (5 bases). Germline lookup yields CDR1 SGHTA and CDR2 FQGTGA. Trimming cost V 5 bases and J 3 bases, with 8 bases left between them. The CDR3 is made up of 13 amino acids. DNA for the CDR3: TGTGCCAGCAGCCCACAGGTCAATCAGCCCCAGCATTTT. It translates to CASSPQVNQPQHF.

The rearrangement joins TRBV20-1 to TRBJ2-1, with 7 bases lining up with TRBD2. Germline CDR1 DFQATT, CDR2 SNEGSKA (reference sequence). The CDR3 is made up of 14 amino acids. The CDR3 loop is CTALGEGSYNEQFF. The CDR3 DNA is TGCACCGCCCTTGGGGAGGGTTCCTACAATGAGCAGTTCTTC.

The table lists this clonotype with a few counts. The rearrangement joins TRBV6-4 to TRBJ2-3; 8 bases are a match to TRBD2. The CDR3 consists of 16 residues. CDR1 and CDR2 (germline): MRHNA, SNTAGT. After removal of 0 bases from V and 1 base from J, the junction contained 3 bases not matched to a gene. The DNA of the CDR3 is TGTGCCAGCAGTGACTCCTCGGGGGGGGGCACAGATACGCAGTATTTT. Translation gives CASSDSSGGGTDTQYF.

V gene TRBV12-3 or TRBV12-4 combines with J gene TRBJ2-1; either TRBD1 or TRBD2 may supply D (5 bases each). Trimming stripped 3 bases from V and 9 bases from J, with 12 bases between. This CDR3 comprises 13 residues. CDR3 sequence: CASSFDEGSEQFF. The CDR3 coding sequence is TGTGCCAGCAGTTTTGATGAGGGGAGTGAGCAGTTCTTC.

V and J are TRBV7-2 and TRBJ2-1; TRBD1 agrees at 7 bases. The J call may be faulty, since TRBJ2-7 better matches the DNA end. Looked up from germline, CDR1 is SGHTA and CDR2 is FQGNSA. This CDR3 has 15 amino acids. This chain's CDR3 is CASSRITGADYEQYF. In DNA form, the CDR3 reads TGTGCCAGCAGCCGGATAACAGGGGCTGATTACGAGCAGTACTTC.

This chain uses TRBV28 with TRBJ2-5; 9 bases agree with TRBD1. The tail of the sequence fits TRBJ2-7 better, so the J call may be wrong. The CDR3 is 16 residues long. Germline CDR1 MDHEN, CDR2 SYDVKM. CDR3 DNA sequence: TGTGCCAGCAGTTTATTAGGGGACAGGGTGTCCTACGAGCAGTACTTC. This encodes CASSLLGDRVSYEQYF.

This clonotype was picked up a small number of times. V gene TRBV4-3 combines with J gene TRBJ2-5; D is ambiguous. The CDR3 is 15 amino acids. The germline V gene encodes CDR1 LGHNA and CDR2 YSLEER. Trimming removed 2 bases from V and 3 bases from J, with 13 bases in between. The CDR3 reads CASSQYYDPEETQYF. CDR3 coding DNA: TGCGCCAGCAGCCAATATTACGACCCTGAAGAGACCCAGTACTTC.

This clonotype was found a few times. The genes are TRBV6-2 or TRBV6-3 and TRBJ2-1; 8 bases are shared with TRBD1. This CDR3 has 13 amino acids. Germline V gene data show CDR1 as MNHEY and CDR2 as SVGEGT. V lost 6 bases and J lost 10; bases outside the gene matches: 8. The CDR3, as DNA: TGTGCCAGCAGAGGACAGGGTAATTACGAGCAGTTCTTC. Amino acids: CASRGQGNYEQFF.

The chain has TRBV11-3 and TRBJ1-1; D is unresolved. Trimming stripped 5 bases from V and 2 bases from J, with 12 bases between. The CDR3 extends over 14 amino acids. Germline V CDR1 and CDR2: SGHNT, YENEEA. As DNA, the CDR3 is TGTGCCAGCAGCGGGAGAACAGACAACACTGAAGCTTTCTTT. Translation: CASSGRTDNTEAFF.

This clonotype has a single count. The chain has TRBV5-1 and TRBJ2-5, with 8 bases aligning to TRBD2. The CDR3 covers 14 residues. The junction had 9 bases not matched to a gene; V was cut back by 6 bases and J by 5 bases. Germline V gives CDR1 SGHRS, CDR2 YFSETQ. This CDR3 is CASTWTSPGETQYF. The CDR3 nucleotides are TGCGCCAGCACCTGGACTAGCCCTGGGGAGACCCAGTACTTC.

The CDR3 loop is CSALDGNTEAFF. The DNA for the CDR3 is TGCAGCGCCCTTGACGGGAACACTGAAGCTTTCTTT. This chain joins TRBV29-1 and TRBJ1-1; D is unresolved. The CDR3 runs 12 residues. Germline CDR1 SQVTM, CDR2 ANQGSEA. Between the trimmed V and J ends, which lost 7 bases and 1 base, there was a span of 10 bases.

This clonotype came up a few times. J is TRBJ2-5 and V is TRBV15, with D tentatively TRBD1 (5 bases). The CDR3 consists of 14 residues. Germline CDR1 and CDR2: LNHNV and YYDKDF (reference sequence). V was clipped by 0 bases and J by 2 bases, with 7 bases between them. This chain's CDR3 is CATSREGQQETQYF. CDR3 nucleotide sequence: TGTGCCACCAGCAGAGAGGGGCAGCAAGAGACCCAGTACTTC.

The chain carries TRBV10-3 and TRBJ2-1, with 12 bases that match TRBD2. The V and J ends lost 10 bases and 9 bases, in that order; junction bases with no gene match: 10. CDR1 is ENHRY and CDR2 is SYGVKD in the germline V gene. The CDR3 is made up of 14 amino acids. The CDR3 bases are TGTGCCAGCGGGAAGGGACTAGCGGGCGGTGAGCAGTTCTTC. It specifies CASGKGLAGGEQFF.

This CDR3 reads CASSPGRGLYNEQFF. The DNA for the CDR3 is TGTGCCAGCAGCCCGGGTAGGGGGCTCTACAATGAGCAGTTCTTC. V gene TRBV7-9 combines with J gene TRBJ2-1; 7 bases map to TRBD1. The CDR3 has 15 residues. Germline CDR1 SEHNR, CDR2 FQNEAQ (reference sequence). Losses at the gene ends were 5 bases for V and 3 bases for J; bases not matched to a gene: 7.

The rearrangement joins TRBV20-1 to TRBJ2-4; TRBD1 might be the D (5 bases). The end of the DNA fits TRBJ2-7 better, so the J call may be wrong. CDR3 length: 11 residues. Germline V gene lookup returns CDR1 DFQATT and CDR2 SNEGSKA (reference sequence). The CDR3 sequence: CSASSRVEQYF. The CDR3 DNA sequence: TGCAGTGCTAGTAGCAGGGTCGAGCAGTACTTC.

The V gene is TRBV9, the J gene TRBJ2-7, with D unclear. The CDR3 contains 15 residues. Looked up from germline, CDR1 is SGDLS and CDR2 is YYNGEE. V lost 0 bases and J 2 bases, leaving 12 bases between the germline ends. Here the CDR3 DNA reads TGTGCCAGCAGCGTAGGAGGCAATGATGCCTACGAGCAGTACTTC. It specifies CASSVGGNDAYEQYF. Full variable domain (remainder filled in from reference TRBV9 and TRBJ2-7): DSGVTQTPKHLITATGQRVTLRCSPRSGDLSVYWYQQSLDQGLQFLIQYYNGEERAKGNILERFSAQQFPDLHSELNLSSLELGDSALYFCASSVGGNDAYEQYFGPGTRLTVT.

The V call is TRBV20-1, the J call TRBJ1-5, with D perhaps matching TRBD1 (5 bases). Per the germline V gene, CDR1 is DFQATT and CDR2 is SNEGSKA (reference sequence). The CDR3 sequence is 13 residues long. Trimming pared 6 bases from V and 3 bases from J, leaving 12 bases between. CDR3 DNA sequence: TGCAGTGCCACGGGACCGATCAATCAGCCCCAGCATTTT. Translating it yields CSATGPINQPQHF.

The rearrangement uses TRBV6-2 or TRBV6-3 and TRBJ2-1; 8 bases fit TRBD2. This CDR3 contains 17 residues. The V and J ends lost 4 bases and 4 bases, in that order; junction bases with no gene match: 12. In germline, CDR1 is MNHEY, CDR2 SVGEGT. This CDR3 reads CASSSGRAGAPYNEQFF. The CDR3 bases are TGTGCCAGCAGTTCGGGACGAGCGGGGGCCCCGTACAATGAGCAGTTCTTC.

The V gene is TRBV27, the J gene TRBJ2-5; D ambiguous. This CDR3 has 16 amino acids. CDR1 and CDR2 (germline): MNHEY, SMNVEV (reference sequence). Trimming left V 5 bases short and J 5 bases short, with 21 bases between. In DNA form, the CDR3 reads TGTGCCAGCAGTCCATACCCCGACCAAGGTGGGGAGACCCAGTACTTC. The encoded protein is CASSPYPDQGGETQYF.

The CDR3 DNA follows: TGTGCCAGCAGCTTGTGGGGTAGGAGAGGTGGAGATACGCAGTATTTT. It is translated as CASSLWGRRGGDTQYF. The chain has TRBV7-2 and TRBJ2-3; D unclear. V gave up 3 bases and J gave up 5 bases, with 18 bases separating them. The V gene's germline CDR1 is SGHTA and CDR2 FQGNSA. The CDR3 runs 16 residues.

This clonotype was detected a few times. The rearrangement links TRBV10-3 to TRBJ1-2; 9 bases are a match to TRBD1. Germline-derived CDR1 and CDR2 are ENHRY and SYGVKD. With V trimmed by 3 bases and J by 5 bases, 13 bases remained unmatched. This CDR3 comprises 17 residues. CDR3 residues: CAISDTGTGTSVYGYTF. The CDR3, as DNA: TGTGCCATCAGTGATACCGGGACAGGGACGTCCGTTTATGGCTACACCTTC.

The rearrangement links TRBV11-2 to TRBJ2-3, with TRBD2 as a possible D gene (5 bases). The CDR3 runs 16 residues. The germline V gene encodes CDR1 SGHAT and CDR2 FQNNGV. With 2 bases removed from V and 0 bases from J, the gap between germline ends came to 12 bases. In nucleotides, the CDR3 is TGTGCCAGCAGCTTACGGGGAGCCGATAGCACAGATACGCAGTATTTT. It codes for CASSLRGADSTDTQYF.

The gene calls are TRBV6-6 and TRBJ1-2, with TRBD1 matching over 8 bases. Germline CDR1 is MNHNY and CDR2 is SVGAGI (reference sequence). The J segment lost 4 bases and the V segment lost 5 bases, leaving 6 bases of the junction unmatched. The CDR3 contains 14 residues. CDR3 sequence (DNA): TGTGCCAGCAGTCTGGGACAGGCCCTCTATGGCTACACCTTC. This codes for CASSLGQALYGYTF.

This chain links TRBV6-6 with TRBJ2-7; D is perhaps TRBD2 (5 bases). The CDR3 has 13 amino acids. Germline values: CDR1 MNHNY, CDR2 SVGAGI (reference sequence). V shed 5 bases and J shed 0 bases, with 8 bases lying between them. The CDR3 sequence: CASSKLVSYEQYF. In nucleotides, the CDR3 is TGTGCCAGCAGTAAACTAGTCTCCTACGAGCAGTACTTC.

This clonotype was detected a few times. J is TRBJ1-2 and V is TRBV20-1, with D uncertain. The CDR3 consists of 11 residues. Germline loops: CDR1 DFQATT, CDR2 SNEGSKA (reference sequence). The ends were cut back, 5 bases at V and 8 bases at J, with 12 bases in the middle. The CDR3 region has the DNA TGCAGTGCTCTGACCTCTTGGGGCTACACCTTC. This sequence encodes CSALTSWGYTF.

In this sample, this clonotype turned up a few times. V gene TRBV5-1 combines with J gene TRBJ1-4, with D perhaps matching TRBD1 (5 bases). The length of the CDR3 is 14 residues. CDR1 is SGHRS and CDR2 is YFSETQ in the germline V gene. Trimming stripped 4 bases from V and 8 bases from J, with 15 bases between. The DNA for the CDR3 is TGCGCCAGCAGCCCGGGACTCCTGGGGGAAAAACTGTTTTTT. This translates into CASSPGLLGEKLFF.

This clonotype was seen a few times. The chain carries TRBV5-1 and TRBJ1-2; a weak D match, TRBD1 (6 bases). Germline V gene data show CDR1 as SGHRS and CDR2 as YFSETQ. CDR3 length: 14 residues. V lost 0 bases to trimming and J lost 5 bases, with 11 bases between them. The DNA for the CDR3 is TGCGCCAGCAGCTTGGTCACAGGGAGATATGGCTACACCTTC. This encodes CASSLVTGRYGYTF.

The chain carries TRBV4-2 and TRBJ2-3; TRBD2 aligns across 10 bases. Germline CDR1 is LGHNA and CDR2 is YNFKEQ. V shed 1 base and J 0 bases; nucleotides not matched to a gene: 10. The CDR3 is made up of 19 amino acids. The CDR3: CASSQASGGQGRSTDTQYF. As DNA, the CDR3 is TGTGCCAGCAGCCAAGCTAGCGGGGGCCAGGGGCGCAGCACAGATACGCAGTATTTT.

This chain links TRBV4-3 with TRBJ2-5; a weak D match, TRBD1 (5 bases). V gave up 0 bases and J gave up 3 bases, with 14 bases separating them. CDR1 is LGHNA, CDR2 YSLEER, per germline. The CDR3 contains 16 residues. CDR3 in amino acids: CASSQDFPGLEETQYF. CDR3 coding DNA: TGCGCCAGCAGCCAAGATTTTCCAGGGCTAGAAGAGACCCAGTACTTC.